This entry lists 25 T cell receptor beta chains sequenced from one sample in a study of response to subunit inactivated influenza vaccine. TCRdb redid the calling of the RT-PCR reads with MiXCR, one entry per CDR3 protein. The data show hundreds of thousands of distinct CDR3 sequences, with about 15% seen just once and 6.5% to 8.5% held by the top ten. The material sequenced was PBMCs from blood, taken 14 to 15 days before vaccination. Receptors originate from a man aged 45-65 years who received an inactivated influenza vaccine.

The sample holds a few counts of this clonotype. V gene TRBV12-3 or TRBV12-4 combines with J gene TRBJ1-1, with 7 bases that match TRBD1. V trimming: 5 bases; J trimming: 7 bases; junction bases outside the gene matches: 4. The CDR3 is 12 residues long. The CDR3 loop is CASSRNRGEAFF. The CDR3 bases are TGTGCCAGCAGTCGGAACAGGGGTGAAGCTTTCTTT.

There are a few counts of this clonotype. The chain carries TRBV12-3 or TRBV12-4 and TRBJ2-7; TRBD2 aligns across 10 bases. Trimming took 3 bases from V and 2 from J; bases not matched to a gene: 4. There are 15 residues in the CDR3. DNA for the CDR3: TGTGCCAGCAGTTTCAGCAGCGGGAGGGCCTACGAGCAGTACTTC. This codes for CASSFSSGRAYEQYF.

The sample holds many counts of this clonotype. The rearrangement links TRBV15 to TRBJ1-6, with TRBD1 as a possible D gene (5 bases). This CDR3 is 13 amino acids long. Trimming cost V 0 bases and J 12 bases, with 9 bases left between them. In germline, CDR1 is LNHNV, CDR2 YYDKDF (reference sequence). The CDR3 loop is CATSRDRGEPLHF. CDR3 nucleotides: TGTGCCACCAGCAGAGATCGAGGGGAACCCCTCCACTTT.

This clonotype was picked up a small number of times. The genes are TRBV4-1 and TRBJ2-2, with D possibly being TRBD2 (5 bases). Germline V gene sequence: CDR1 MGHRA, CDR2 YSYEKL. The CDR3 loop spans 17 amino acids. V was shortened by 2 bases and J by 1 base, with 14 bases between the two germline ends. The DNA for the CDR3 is TGCGCCAGCAGCCAAATCGGACTGCACCTGAACACCGGGGAGCTGTTTTTT. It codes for CASSQIGLHLNTGELFF.

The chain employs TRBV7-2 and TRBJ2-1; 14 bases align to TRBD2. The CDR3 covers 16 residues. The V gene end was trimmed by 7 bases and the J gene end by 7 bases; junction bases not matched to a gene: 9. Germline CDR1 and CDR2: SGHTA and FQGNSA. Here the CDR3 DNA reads TGTGCCAGCAAGCCTAGTCGGACTAGCGGGAGGAATGAGCAGTTCTTC. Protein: CASKPSRTSGRNEQFF.

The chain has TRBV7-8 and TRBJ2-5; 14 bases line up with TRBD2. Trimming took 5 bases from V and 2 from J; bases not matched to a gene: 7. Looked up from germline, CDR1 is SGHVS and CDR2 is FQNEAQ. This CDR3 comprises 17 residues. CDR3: CASSPGTSGGRQETQYF. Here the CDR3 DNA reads TGTGCCAGCAGCCCAGGGACTAGCGGGGGACGTCAAGAGACCCAGTACTTC.

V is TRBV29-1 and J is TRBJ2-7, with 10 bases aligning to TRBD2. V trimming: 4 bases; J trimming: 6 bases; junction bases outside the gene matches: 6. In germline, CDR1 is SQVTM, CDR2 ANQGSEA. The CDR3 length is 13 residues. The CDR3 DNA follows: TGCAGCGTTGTTCTAGCGGGAGTAAGCGAGCAGTACTTC. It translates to CSVVLAGVSEQYF.

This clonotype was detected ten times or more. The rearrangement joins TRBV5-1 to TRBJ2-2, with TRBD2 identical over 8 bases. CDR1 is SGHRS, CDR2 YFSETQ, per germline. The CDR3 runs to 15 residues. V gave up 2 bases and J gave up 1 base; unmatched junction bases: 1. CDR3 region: CASSLSGRNTGELFF. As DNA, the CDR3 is TGCGCCAGCAGCTTAAGCGGGAGGAACACCGGGGAGCTGTTTTTT.

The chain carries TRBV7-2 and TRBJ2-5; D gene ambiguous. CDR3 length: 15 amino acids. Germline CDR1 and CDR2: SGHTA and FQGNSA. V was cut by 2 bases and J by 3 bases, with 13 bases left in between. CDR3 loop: CASSLRVSVEETQYF. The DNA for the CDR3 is TGTGCCAGCAGCTTAAGGGTGAGCGTAGAAGAGACCCAGTACTTC.

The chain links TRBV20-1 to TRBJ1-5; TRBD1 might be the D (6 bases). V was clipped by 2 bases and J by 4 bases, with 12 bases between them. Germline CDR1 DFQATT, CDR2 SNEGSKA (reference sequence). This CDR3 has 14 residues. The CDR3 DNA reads TGCAGTGCTAGAAGCCAGGGGTTAAATCAGCCCCAGCATTTT. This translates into CSARSQGLNQPQHF.

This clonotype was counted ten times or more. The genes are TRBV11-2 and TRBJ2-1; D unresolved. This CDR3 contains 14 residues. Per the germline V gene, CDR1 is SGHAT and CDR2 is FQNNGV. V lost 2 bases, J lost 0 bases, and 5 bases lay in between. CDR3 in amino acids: CASSLFVSYNEQFF. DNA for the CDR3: TGTGCCAGCAGCTTATTTGTCTCCTACAATGAGCAGTTCTTC.

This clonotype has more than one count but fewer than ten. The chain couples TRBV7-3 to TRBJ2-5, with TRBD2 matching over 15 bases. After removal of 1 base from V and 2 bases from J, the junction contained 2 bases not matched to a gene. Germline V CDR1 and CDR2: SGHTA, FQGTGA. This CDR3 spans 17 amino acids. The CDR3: CASSLIGLAGGQETQYF. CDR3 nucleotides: TGTGCCAGCAGCTTAATCGGACTAGCGGGAGGGCAAGAGACCCAGTACTTC.

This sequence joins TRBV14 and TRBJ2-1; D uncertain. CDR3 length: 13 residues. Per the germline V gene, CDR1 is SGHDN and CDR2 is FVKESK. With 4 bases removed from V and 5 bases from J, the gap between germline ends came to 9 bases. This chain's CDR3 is CASSPLPDNEQFF. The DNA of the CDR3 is TGTGCCAGCAGCCCCCTCCCAGACAATGAGCAGTTCTTC.

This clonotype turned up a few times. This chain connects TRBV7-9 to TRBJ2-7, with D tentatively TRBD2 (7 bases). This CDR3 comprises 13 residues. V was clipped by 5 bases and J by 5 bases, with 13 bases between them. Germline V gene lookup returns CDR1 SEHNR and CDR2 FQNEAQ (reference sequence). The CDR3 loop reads CASSHRGANEQYF. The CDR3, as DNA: TGTGCCAGCAGCCACCGGGGGGCGAACGAGCAGTACTTC. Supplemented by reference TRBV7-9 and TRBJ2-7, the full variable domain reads DTGVSQNPRHKITKRGQNVTFRCDPISEHNRLYWYRQTLGQGPEFLTYFQNEAQLEKSRLLSDRFSAERPKGSFSTLEIQRTEQGDSAMYLCASSHRGANEQYFGPGTRLTVT.

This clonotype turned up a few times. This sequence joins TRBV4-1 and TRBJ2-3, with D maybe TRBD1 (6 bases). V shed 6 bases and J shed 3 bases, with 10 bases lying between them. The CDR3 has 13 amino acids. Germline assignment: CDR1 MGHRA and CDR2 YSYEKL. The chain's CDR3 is CASRKTGTDTQYF. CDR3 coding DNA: TGCGCCAGCAGAAAGACAGGTACAGATACGCAGTATTTT.

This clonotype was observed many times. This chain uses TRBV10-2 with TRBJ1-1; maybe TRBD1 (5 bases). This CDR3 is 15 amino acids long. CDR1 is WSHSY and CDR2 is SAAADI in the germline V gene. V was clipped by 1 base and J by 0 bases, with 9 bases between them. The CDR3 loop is CASSEWGRLNTEAFF. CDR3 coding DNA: TGCGCCAGCAGTGAGTGGGGCAGGTTGAACACTGAAGCTTTCTTT.

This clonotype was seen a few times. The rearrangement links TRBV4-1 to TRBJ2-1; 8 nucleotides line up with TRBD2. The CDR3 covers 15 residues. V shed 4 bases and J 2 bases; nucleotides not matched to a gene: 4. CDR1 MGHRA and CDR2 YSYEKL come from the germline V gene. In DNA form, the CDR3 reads TGCGCCAGCAGCCCTATAGCGGGGACCTACAATGAGCAGTTCTTC. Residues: CASSPIAGTYNEQFF.

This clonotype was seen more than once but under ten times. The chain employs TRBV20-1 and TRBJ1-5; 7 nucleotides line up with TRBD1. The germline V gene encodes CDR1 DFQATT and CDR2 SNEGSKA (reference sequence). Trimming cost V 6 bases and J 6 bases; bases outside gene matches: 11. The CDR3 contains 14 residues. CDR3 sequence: CSAITQGVGQPQHF. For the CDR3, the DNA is TGCAGTGCAATCACCCAGGGGGTGGGTCAGCCCCAGCATTTT.

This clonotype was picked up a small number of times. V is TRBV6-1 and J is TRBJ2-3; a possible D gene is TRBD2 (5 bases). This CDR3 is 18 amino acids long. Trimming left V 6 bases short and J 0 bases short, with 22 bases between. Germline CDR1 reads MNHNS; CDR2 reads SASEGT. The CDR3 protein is CASSRLPQRRTSTDTQYF. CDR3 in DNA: TGTGCCAGCAGCCGACTCCCACAGCGGAGAACTAGCACAGATACGCAGTATTTT.

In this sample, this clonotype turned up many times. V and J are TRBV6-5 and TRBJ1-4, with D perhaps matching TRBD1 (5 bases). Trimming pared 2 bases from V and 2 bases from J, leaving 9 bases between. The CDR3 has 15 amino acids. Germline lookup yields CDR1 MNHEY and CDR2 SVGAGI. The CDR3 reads CASSYHGGTNEKLFF. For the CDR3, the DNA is TGTGCCAGCAGTTACCATGGGGGGACTAATGAAAAACTGTTTTTT.

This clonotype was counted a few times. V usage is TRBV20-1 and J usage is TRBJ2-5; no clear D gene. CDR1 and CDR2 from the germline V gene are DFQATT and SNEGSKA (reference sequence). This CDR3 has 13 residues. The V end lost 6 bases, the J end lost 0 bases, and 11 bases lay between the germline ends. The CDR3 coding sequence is TGCAGTGCCCAATCTGGGAACCAAGAGACCCAGTACTTC. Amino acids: CSAQSGNQETQYF.

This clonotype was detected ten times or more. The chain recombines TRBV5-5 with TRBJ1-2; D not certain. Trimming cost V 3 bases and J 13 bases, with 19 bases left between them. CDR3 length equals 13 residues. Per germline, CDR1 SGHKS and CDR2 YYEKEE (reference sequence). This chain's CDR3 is CASSYYPLYGGTF. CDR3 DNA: TGTGCCAGCAGCTATTATCCCCTCTACGGCGGCACCTTC.

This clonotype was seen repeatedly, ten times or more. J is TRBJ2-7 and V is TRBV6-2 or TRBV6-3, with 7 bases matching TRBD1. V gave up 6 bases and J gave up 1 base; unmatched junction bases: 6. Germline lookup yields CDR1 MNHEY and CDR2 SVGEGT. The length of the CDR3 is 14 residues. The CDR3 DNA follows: TGTGCCAGCAGCGCGACAGGGCTTTCCTACGAGCAGTACTTC. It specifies CASSATGLSYEQYF.

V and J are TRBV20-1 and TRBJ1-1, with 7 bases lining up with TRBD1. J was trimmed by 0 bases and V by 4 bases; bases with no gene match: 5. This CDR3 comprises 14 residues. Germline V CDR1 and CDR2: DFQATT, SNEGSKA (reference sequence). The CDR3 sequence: CSAIPGTVNTEAFF. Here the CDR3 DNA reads TGCAGTGCTATCCCCGGGACAGTGAACACTGAAGCTTTCTTT.

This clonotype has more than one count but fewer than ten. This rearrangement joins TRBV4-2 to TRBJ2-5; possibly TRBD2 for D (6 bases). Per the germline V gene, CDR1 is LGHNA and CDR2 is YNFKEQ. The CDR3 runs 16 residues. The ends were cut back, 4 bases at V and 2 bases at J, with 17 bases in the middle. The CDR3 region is CASSRDSTRGQETQYF. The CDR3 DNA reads TGTGCCAGCAGCCGGGACTCCACCCGGGGGCAAGAGACCCAGTACTTC.